This T cell receptor beta chain is drawn from a study of T-cell memory formation after mild COVID-19. The germline gives CDR1 SQVTM, CDR2 ANQGSEA. This CDR3 has 11 residues. J gave up 7 bases and V 6 bases, and 3 bases lay outside the gene matches. Study conclusions and caveats: Certain responding clones were present in pre-infection memory, suggesting participation of cross-reactive memory. Clones shrinking from day 15 to 85 showed even CD4/CD8 mixes; later expanders tilted CD4+. CD4+ contracting clones were found mainly in CM and EM, and CD8+ ones in EMRA.

On this clonotype: Its antigen is still unknown.

5'RACE with constant-segment primers built TCRalpha and TCRbeta cDNA libraries with UMIs. Via MiXCR, TCRdb re-called the 5' RACE reads, giving one row per CDR3 protein. The sample contains roughly 120,000 distinct CDR3 sequences, roughly 15% of which appear only once. This receptor was identified in an adult woman who had mild COVID-19 (a few samples of this study predate the infection). Cell type and time point are not known. The chain joins TRBV29-1 to TRBJ1-2; 9 bases are shared with TRBD1. Sequencing used PBMCs or a T cell subset sorted from them (not recorded which). CDR3 loop: CSVGTGIGYTF. CDR3 nucleotide sequence: TGCAGCGTCGGGACAGGGATTGGCTACACCTTC.